Below are 20 T cell receptor beta chains sequenced from a single sample in a study of technical replicates of blood from four donors. The assay was immunoSEQ multiplex PCR, and TCRdb's table has in-frame clones only and misses some. Here the sample spans roughly 80,000 clones, around 89% being singletons. The specimen was T cells isolated from PBMCs. The origin of the receptors is a human donor in good health.

This clone was counted a few times. This chain joins TRBV18 and TRBJ1-5; TRBD1 matches at 10 bases. Germline trimming cut 5 bases from V and 4 bases from J; bases unmatched to any gene: 5. The CDR3 loop spans 15 amino acids. Germline V CDR1 and CDR2: KGHSH, LQKENI. The CDR3 sequence is CASSVDRGLNQPQHF. CDR3 DNA sequence: TGTGCCAGCTCAGTCGACAGGGGGCTTAATCAGCCCCAGCATTTT.

This clone appeared a single time. V and J are TRBV18 and TRBJ1-4; D is uncertain. Germline V CDR1 and CDR2: KGHSH, LQKENI. The CDR3 extends over 14 amino acids. V lost 1 base, J lost 3 bases, and 6 bases lay in between. The CDR3 here is CASSPLRANEKLFF. CDR3 nucleotide sequence: TGTGCCAGCTCACCACTGAGGGCTAATGAAAAACTGTTTTTT.

The chain couples TRBV30 to TRBJ2-2, with unresolved D. Germline V gene lookup returns CDR1 GTSNPN and CDR2 SVGIG (reference sequence). V was clipped by 0 bases and J by 3 bases, with 8 bases between them. The CDR3 contains 14 residues. The DNA for the CDR3 is TGTGCCTGGAGTGTCCGACTTGACACCGGGGAGCTGTTTTTT. Translated, it gives CAWSVRLDTGELFF.

The rearrangement links TRBV29-1 to TRBJ1-5; 8 bases fit TRBD1. The CDR3 runs 13 residues. V lost 4 bases and J lost 7; bases outside the gene matches: 6. CDR1 and CDR2 from the germline V gene are SQVTM and ANQGSEA. The CDR3 DNA reads as TGCAGCGTTGCAGGGGGCTATGGGCAGCCCCAGCATTTT. Amino acid sequence: CSVAGGYGQPQHF.

The V gene is TRBV5-6, the J gene TRBJ1-1; possible D gene TRBD1, 6 bases. The CDR3 extends over 14 amino acids. V was shortened by 1 base and J by 4 bases, with 11 bases between the two germline ends. Germline V gene lookup returns CDR1 SGHDT and CDR2 YYEEEE. The CDR3 coding sequence is TGTGCCAGCAGCTTGTACCACAGGGCCACTGAAGCTTTCTTT. This gives the protein CASSLYHRATEAFF.

This chain connects TRBV19 to TRBJ1-4; D is perhaps TRBD1 (5 bases). CDR1 and CDR2 (germline): LNHDA, SQIVND (reference sequence). The length of the CDR3 is 18 residues. Trimming removed 5 bases at V and 2 bases at J, with 21 bases between. The CDR3 loop reads CASSQEGSAWATNEKLFF. The CDR3 DNA reads as TGTGCCAGTAGTCAGGAGGGGAGCGCCTGGGCGACTAATGAAAAACTGTTTTTT.

J is TRBJ1-2 and V is TRBV19, with 8 bases identical to TRBD1. The J segment lost 7 bases and the V segment lost 5 bases, leaving 3 bases of the junction unmatched. The CDR3 sequence is 12 residues long. Looked up from germline, CDR1 is LNHDA and CDR2 is SQIVND (reference sequence). The CDR3 coding sequence is TGTGCCAGTAGTTCGACAGGGGCTGGCTACACCTTC. Amino acid sequence: CASSSTGAGYTF. The full variable domain, in which reference TRBV19 and TRBJ1-2 provide the parts outside the CDR3, is DGGITQSPKYLFRKEGQNVTLSCEQNLNHDAMYWYRQDPGQGLRLIYYSQIVNDFQKGDIAEGYSVSREKKESFPLTVTSAQKNPTAFYLCASSSTGAGYTFGSGTRLTVV.

The chain recombines TRBV6-5 with TRBJ2-1; TRBD2 agrees at 7 bases. Losses at the gene ends were 6 bases for V and 6 bases for J; bases not matched to a gene: 11. Germline CDR1 is MNHEY and CDR2 is SVGAGI. The CDR3 covers 15 residues. The CDR3, as DNA: TGTGCCAGCAGCATAGCCCTGGGACTATCCAATGAGCAGTTCTTC. It codes for CASSIALGLSNEQFF.

The V gene is TRBV30, the J gene TRBJ1-2; D remains unclear. The germline V gene has CDR1 GTSNPN and CDR2 SVGIG (reference sequence). V lost 6 bases and J lost 1, with 3 bases in between. The CDR3 has 10 amino acids. Written as DNA, the CDR3 is TGTGCCTGTAGTAACTATGGCTACACCTTC. This translates into CACSNYGYTF.

The V call is TRBV9, the J call TRBJ1-4; 8 bases align to TRBD1. The CDR3 loop spans 15 amino acids. CDR1 is SGDLS, CDR2 YYNGEE, per germline. Trimming took 3 bases from V and 4 from J; bases not matched to a gene: 5. The chain's CDR3 is CASSARQGFNEKLFF. The CDR3 DNA sequence: TGTGCCAGCAGCGCCCGACAGGGGTTTAATGAAAAACTGTTTTTT.

The rearrangement uses TRBV11-3 and TRBJ1-5; D is unclear. The length of the CDR3 is 13 residues. Trimming removed 1 base from V and 6 bases from J, with 7 bases in between. CDR1 and CDR2 from the germline V gene are SGHNT and YENEEA. The CDR3 sequence: CASSLGMSQPQHF. The CDR3 nucleotides read TGTGCCAGCAGCTTAGGCATGAGTCAGCCCCAGCATTTT.

V and J are TRBV4-1 and TRBJ2-1; TRBD2 is a possible D gene (5 bases). Trimming removed 1 base at V and 10 bases at J, with 11 bases between. Germline values: CDR1 MGHRA, CDR2 YSYEKL. The CDR3 contains 13 residues. The CDR3 sequence: CASSQGLAPEQFF. DNA of the CDR3: TGCGCCAGCAGCCAAGGCTTAGCGCCCGAGCAGTTCTTC.

In this sample, this clone turned up once. This chain links TRBV27 with TRBJ1-2; TRBD1 matches 9 bases. Germline-derived CDR1 and CDR2 are MNHEY and SMNVEV (reference sequence). The CDR3 runs to 15 residues. V lost 2 bases, J lost 3 bases, and 4 bases stayed unmatched. The CDR3 DNA sequence: TGTGCCAGCAGTTTAAAGGGACAGGGTTACTATGGCTACACCTTC. Protein sequence: CASSLKGQGYYGYTF.

This clone was counted a single time. This chain joins TRBV4-3 and TRBJ2-1, with 9 bases that match TRBD2. V was pared by 0 bases and J by 6 bases, with 3 bases of the junction left unmatched. This CDR3 is 15 amino acids long. CDR1 LGHNA and CDR2 YSLEER come from the germline V gene. CDR3 in amino acids: CASSQDSGRLNEQFF. The DNA for the CDR3 is TGCGCCAGCAGCCAAGATAGCGGGAGACTCAATGAGCAGTTCTTC.

J is TRBJ2-1 and V is TRBV7-3; possible D gene TRBD2, 5 bases. There are 16 residues in the CDR3. CDR1 is SGHTA, CDR2 FQGTGA, per germline. V was cut by 5 bases and J by 0 bases, with 14 bases left in between. The CDR3 bases are TGTGCCAGCAGCCCGCATAGCGCAAGCTCCTACAATGAGCAGTTCTTC. This translates into CASSPHSASSYNEQFF.

The chain uses TRBV5-5 and TRBJ2-7; D is perhaps TRBD1 (6 bases). Deletions cut 3 bases from V and 2 bases from J, with 15 bases between. Germline CDR1 SGHKS, CDR2 YYEKEE (reference sequence). The CDR3 has 15 residues. CDR3 loop: CASSSLPGQAYEQYF. CDR3 DNA: TGTGCCAGCAGCTCGCTACCGGGACAAGCCTACGAGCAGTACTTC.

V usage is TRBV11-3 and J usage is TRBJ2-7; D is possibly TRBD1 (6 bases). V lost 4 bases and J 3 bases, leaving 13 bases between the germline ends. Looked up from germline, CDR1 is SGHNT and CDR2 is YENEEA. The CDR3 consists of 14 residues. In DNA form, the CDR3 reads TGTGCCAGCAGCTCCTCGATCAGGGGCTACGAGCAGTACTTC. Encoded protein: CASSSSIRGYEQYF.

This sequence joins TRBV6-1 and TRBJ2-5; 10 bases are a match to TRBD2. After removal of 2 bases from V and 5 bases from J, the junction contained 8 bases not matched to a gene. The CDR3 sequence is 16 residues long. Germline V CDR1 and CDR2: MNHNS, SASEGT. CDR3 protein: CASSESLAGEGETQYF. CDR3 in DNA: TGTGCCAGCAGTGAAAGCCTAGCGGGAGAAGGTGAGACCCAGTACTTC.

By sample fraction, this clone is medium-sized (0.01 to 0.1%). The V and J genes are TRBV29-1 and TRBJ1-1; weak D call: TRBD1 (6 bases). This CDR3 has 12 residues. V shed 7 bases and J shed 5 bases, with 14 bases lying between them. Germline V lookup: CDR1 SQVTM, CDR2 ANQGSEA. CDR3 nucleotides: TGCAGCGCCACAGGGATCGGGACTGAAGCTTTCTTT. Translation: CSATGIGTEAFF. Together with reference TRBV29-1 and TRBJ1-1, the CDR3 gives the full variable domain: SAVISQKPSRDICQRGTSLTIQCQVDSQVTMMFWYRQQPGQSLTLIATANQGSEATYESGFVIDKFPISRPNLTFSTLTVSNMSPEDSSIYLCSATGIGTEAFFGQGTRLTVV.

V usage is TRBV18 and J usage is TRBJ1-5; 8 nucleotides align to TRBD1. CDR1 is KGHSH and CDR2 is LQKENI in the germline V gene. This CDR3 spans 16 amino acids. The J segment lost 1 base and the V segment lost 5 bases, leaving 7 bases of the junction unmatched. CDR3 nucleotide sequence: TGTGCCAGCTCAGCGCAGGGGGCGGGAAGCAATCAGCCCCAGCATTTT. It specifies CASSAQGAGSNQPQHF.